Listed here are 13 T cell receptor beta chains from one sample, sequenced in a study of identical twins. TCRdb ran MiXCR on the 5' RACE reads and lists one entry per CDR3 protein. The data contain about 220,000 distinct CDR3 sequences, 7.5% of them singletons. This same sample was also part of a study on yellow fever vaccine responses in identical twins.

The sequenced material came from CD8+ T cells sorted from blood. The receptors originated from a woman aged 18-29 years in good health.

This clonotype was picked up many times. V usage is TRBV25-1 and J usage is TRBJ2-7; D is unclear. The length of the CDR3 is 15 residues. Germline V lookup: CDR1 MGHDK, CDR2 SYGVNS. V was cut by 4 bases and J by 3 bases, with 16 bases left in between. The CDR3 DNA follows: TGTGCCAGCAGTGTCCCGGGCCTAACGAACTACGAGCAGTACTTC. This encodes CASSVPGLTNYEQYF.

There are a few counts of this clonotype. The V call is TRBV28, the J call TRBJ2-1, with 11 bases lining up with TRBD2. Germline-derived CDR1 and CDR2 are MDHEN and SYDVKM. This CDR3 spans 19 amino acids. V shed 5 bases, J shed 4 bases, and the junction held 16 bases outside the gene matches. DNA for the CDR3: TGTGCCAGCAGTCCGATAGCGGGAGGGGCCATCAAGGGATACAATGAGCAGTTCTTC. It yields the protein CASSPIAGGAIKGYNEQFF.

This chain joins TRBV7-8 and TRBJ2-1; TRBD2 matches 7 bases. The ends lost 1 base at V and 6 bases at J; junction bases unmatched: 9. CDR1 is SGHVS and CDR2 is FQNEAQ in the germline V gene. CDR3 length equals 16 residues. CDR3 amino acids: CASSLVLADFGNEQFF. The CDR3 DNA sequence: TGTGCCAGCAGCTTAGTGCTAGCGGACTTTGGCAATGAGCAGTTCTTC.

This clonotype was seen a handful of times. This chain links TRBV29-1 with TRBJ2-1, with 7 bases lining up with TRBD1. The CDR3 runs to 16 residues. Losses at the gene ends were 4 bases for V and 2 bases for J; bases not matched to a gene: 11. Germline lookup yields CDR1 SQVTM and CDR2 ANQGSEA. DNA of the CDR3: TGCAGCGTTGTGGGGGAGACAGGGATTACCTACAATGAGCAGTTCTTC. Its protein is CSVVGETGITYNEQFF.

The chain links TRBV3-1 to TRBJ2-3; D perhaps matches TRBD2 (5 bases). CDR1 and CDR2 from the germline V gene are LGHDT and YNNKEL (reference sequence). Trimming pared 3 bases from V and 5 bases from J, leaving 12 bases between. The CDR3 length is 14 residues. This CDR3 reads CASSHGVFGDTQYF. The CDR3 nucleotides read TGTGCCAGCAGCCACGGGGTTTTCGGAGATACGCAGTATTTT.

This clonotype was found a few times. The V call is TRBV9, the J call TRBJ2-1; 7 bases fit TRBD2. Germline V gene sequence: CDR1 SGDLS, CDR2 YYNGEE. The CDR3 covers 15 residues. V dropped 1 base and J dropped 4; count of bases not matched to a gene: 5. CDR3 DNA sequence: TGTGCCAGCAGCGTAAGCGGGATGCCTTACAATGAGCAGTTCTTC. It encodes CASSVSGMPYNEQFF.

This clonotype showed up many times. The chain uses TRBV7-9 and TRBJ1-2; D is unclear. The CDR3 runs to 14 residues. Per germline, CDR1 SEHNR and CDR2 FQNEAQ (reference sequence). Trimming removed 7 bases at V and 0 bases at J, with 12 bases between. This CDR3 reads CASTSPGSNYGYTF. CDR3 nucleotides: TGTGCCAGCACCTCCCCGGGGTCTAACTATGGCTACACCTTC.

The rearrangement links TRBV2 to TRBJ2-7; D is undetermined. The germline V gene has CDR1 SNHLY and CDR2 FYNNEI. The CDR3 has 12 amino acids. Trimming removed 10 bases at V and 5 bases at J, with 15 bases between. The chain's CDR3 is CATTSPRDEQYF. For the CDR3, the DNA is TGTGCCACAACATCCCCCCGGGACGAGCAGTACTTC. Together with reference TRBV2 and TRBJ2-7, the CDR3 gives the full variable domain: EPEVTQTPSHQVTQMGQEVILRCVPISNHLYFYWYRQILGQKVEFLVSFYNNEISEKSEIFDDQFSVERPDGSNFTLKIRSTKLEDSAMYFCATTSPRDEQYFGPGTRLTVT.

The chain carries TRBV28 and TRBJ2-5; 7 bases match TRBD2. This CDR3 has 17 residues. V lost 6 bases and J lost 1; bases outside the gene matches: 14. CDR1 and CDR2 (germline): MDHEN, SYDVKM. CDR3 DNA sequence: TGTGCCAGCAGCTCTCCGGCCGATGGCGGGAGCCAAGAGACCCAGTACTTC. Protein: CASSSPADGGSQETQYF. The full variable domain, in which reference TRBV28 and TRBJ2-5 provide the parts outside the CDR3, is DVKVTQSSRYLVKRTGEKVFLECVQDMDHENMFWYRQDPGLGLRLIYFSYDVKMKEKGDIPEGYSVSREKKERFSLILESASTNQTSMYLCASSSPADGGSQETQYFGPGTRLLVL.

The sample holds many counts of this clonotype. V is TRBV29-1 and J is TRBJ2-1, with TRBD1 as a possible D gene (11 bases). The CDR3 extends over 18 amino acids. Trimming pared 3 bases from V and 4 bases from J, leaving 25 bases between. Germline-derived CDR1 and CDR2 are SQVTM and ANQGSEA. Written as DNA, the CDR3 is TGCAGCGTTGAGGGACAGGGGGTGGGGACTAGCGATTACAATGAGCAGTTCTTC. Protein product: CSVEGQGVGTSDYNEQFF.

V gene TRBV5-8 combines with J gene TRBJ2-2, with 7 positions matching TRBD2. The CDR3 sequence is 13 residues long. Losses at the gene ends were 7 bases for V and 6 bases for J; bases not matched to a gene: 6. CDR1 is SGHTS, CDR2 YDEGEE, per germline. The CDR3 region has the DNA TGTGCCAGCCTGCGGGAGTCGTCCGGGGAGCTGTTTTTT. Protein product: CASLRESSGELFF.

J is TRBJ2-3 and V is TRBV5-1; 13 bases match TRBD2. Germline trimming cut 3 bases from V and 6 bases from J; bases unmatched to any gene: 7. CDR3 size: 16 residues. The germline V gene encodes CDR1 SGHRS and CDR2 YFSETQ. Written as DNA, the CDR3 is TGCGCCAGCAGCTGGTGGACTAGCGGGGGCCGGGATACGCAGTATTTT. Its translation: CASSWWTSGGRDTQYF.

J is TRBJ2-1 and V is TRBV13, with TRBD2 matching 10 bases. V shed 5 bases, J shed 1 base, and the junction held 5 bases outside the gene matches. The length of the CDR3 is 16 residues. CDR1 and CDR2 from the germline V gene are PRHDT and FYEKMQ (reference sequence). CDR3 region: CASSRLAGDSYNEQFF. The CDR3 nucleotides read TGTGCCAGCAGCCGGCTAGCGGGAGATTCCTACAATGAGCAGTTCTTC. Filled out from reference TRBV13 and TRBJ2-1, the complete variable domain reads AAGVIQSPRHLIKEKRETATLKCYPIPRHDTVYWYQQGPGQDPQFLISFYEKMQSDKGSIPDRFSAQQFSDYHSELNMSSLELGDSALYFCASSRLAGDSYNEQFFGPGTRLTVL.